This record concerns one T cell receptor beta chain sequence. This specimen belongs to a study of blood T cell repertoires in COVID-19. The wider study: From T cells, B-cell-depleted T cells, or PBMCs came the material, which was cDNA or gDNA.

Across 20 to 25 US areas, participants ranged in age from about 18 to 100 years. Assignments of participants to cohorts depended upon their own reported clinical history. Authors' data handling: The assay estimated nucleated cells by amplifying reference gene primers. Method: immunoSEQ multiplex PCR; TCRdb's copy keeps in-frame clones and lacks some. The V and J calls and clone size come from that table; D and trimming were worked out from the DNA. The data show 150,000 to 200,000 clones, with more than 75% seen just once and approximately 6% held by the top ten. The germline V gene encodes CDR1 PRHDT and CDR2 FYEKMQ (reference sequence). This CDR3 contains 14 residues. V gave up 4 bases and J gave up 5 bases, with 14 bases separating them.

The sequenced sample was PBMCs or T cells enriched from blood (not recorded which). The chain joins TRBV13 to TRBJ2-5, with D possibly TRBD2 on 6 matching bases. This receptor was identified in a middle-aged man who had recovered from COVID-19. CDR3 region: CASSSRGRRETQYF. The DNA for the CDR3 is TGTGCCAGCAGCTCGCGGGGCCGCAGGGAGACCCAGTACTTC.